Listed here are 14 T cell receptor beta chains from one sample, sequenced in a study of shared clonotypes between healthy human individuals. Profiling relied on immunoSEQ multiplex PCR, and the TCRdb table lists in-frame clones only, not all of them. The table has about 2.4 million clones, 93% seen once. Sequenced input: naive CD4+ T cells from PBMCs. Subset meaning: CD45RA+ positively selected. The receptors originated from a man aged 18 to 30 in good health. Some clones in this sample may be carry-over from other donors' samples.

This chain links TRBV5-1 with TRBJ2-6; 7 positions match TRBD1. The CDR3 is 18 amino acids. J was trimmed by 0 bases and V by 0 bases; bases with no gene match: 6. Per germline, CDR1 SGHRS and CDR2 YFSETQ. CDR3 DNA sequence: TGCGCCAGCAGCTTGGCCCTGGACAGGAGCTCTGGGGCCAACGTCCTGACTTTC. Protein sequence: CASSLALDRSSGANVLTF.

Details on this clone: Other nucleotide sequences in the sample specify the same CDR3. The chain links TRBV30 to TRBJ2-2; no clear D. V was shortened by 2 bases and J by 2 bases, with 3 bases between the two germline ends. The CDR3 sequence is 12 residues long. Germline CDR1 GTSNPN, CDR2 SVGIG (reference sequence). The chain's CDR3 is CAWSRNTGELFF. CDR3 DNA: TGTGCCTGGAGTCGTAACACCGGGGAGCTGTTTTTT. The full variable domain, rest sourced from reference TRBV30 and TRBJ2-2, is SQTIHQWPATLVQPVGSPLSLECTVEGTSNPNLYWYRQAAGRGLQLLFYSVGIGQISSEVPQNLSASRPQDRQFILSSKKLLLSDSGFYLCAWSRNTGELFFGEGSRLTVL.

This clone has a single count. V is TRBV5-4 and J is TRBJ2-7; a possible D gene is TRBD2 (6 bases). Deletions cut 0 bases from V and 7 bases from J, with 11 bases between. From germline, CDR1 is SGHNT and CDR2 YYREEE (reference sequence). CDR3 size: 13 residues. CDR3 protein: CASSLGSGGEQYF. Written as DNA, the CDR3 is TGTGCCAGCAGCTTGGGTAGTGGGGGGGAGCAGTACTTC. The variable domain in full, with the rest retrieved from reference TRBV5-4 and TRBJ2-7, is ETGVTQSPTHLIKTRGQQVTLRCSSQSGHNTVSWYQQALGQGPQFIFQYYREEENGRGNFPPRFSGLQFPNYSSELNVNALELDDSALYLCASSLGSGGEQYFGPGTRLTVT.

V gene TRBV7-3 combines with J gene TRBJ2-2; possible D gene TRBD2, 6 bases. Trimming cost V 5 bases and J 0 bases, with 16 bases left between them. The CDR3 has 17 amino acids. Germline V lookup: CDR1 SGHTA, CDR2 FQGTGA. The CDR3 loop is CASSRDFLSANTGELFF. The DNA for the CDR3 is TGTGCCAGCAGCCGGGACTTCCTCTCCGCGAACACCGGGGAGCTGTTTTTT. Together with reference TRBV7-3 and TRBJ2-2, the CDR3 gives the full variable domain: GAGVSQTPSNKVTEKGKYVELRCDPISGHTALYWYRQSLGQGPEFLIYFQGTGAADDSGLPNDRFFAVRPEGSVSTLKIQRTERGDSAVYLCASSRDFLSANTGELFFGEGSRLTVL.

This clone was counted a few times. The V and J genes are TRBV2 and TRBJ2-3, with a possible D match to TRBD2 (5 bases). Germline V lookup: CDR1 SNHLY, CDR2 FYNNEI. The CDR3 runs 13 residues. The V gene lost 7 bases and the J gene lost 2 bases, with 10 bases spanning the gap. As DNA, the CDR3 is TGTGCCAGCAACGAGGGATTCACAGATACGCAGTATTTT. This encodes CASNEGFTDTQYF.

This chain uses TRBV5-1 with TRBJ2-1, with D possibly TRBD2 on 6 matching bases. The length of the CDR3 is 15 residues. Germline-derived CDR1 and CDR2 are SGHRS and YFSETQ. Between the trimmed V and J ends, which lost 4 bases and 5 bases, there was a span of 16 bases. The CDR3 spells CASSTRGGGDNEQFF. CDR3 DNA sequence: TGCGCCAGCAGCACCCGTGGGGGAGGAGACAATGAGCAGTTCTTC.

The chain couples TRBV7-6 to TRBJ2-1; D not resolved. Germline CDR1 and CDR2: SGHVS and FNYEAQ. The CDR3 consists of 14 residues. V was clipped by 0 bases and J by 6 bases, with 9 bases between them. The CDR3 reads CASSLAGTANEQFF. CDR3 coding DNA: TGTGCCAGCAGCTTAGCCGGCACAGCCAATGAGCAGTTCTTC. The full variable domain, in which reference TRBV7-6 and TRBJ2-1 provide the parts outside the CDR3, is GAGVSQSPRYKVTKRGQDVALRCDPISGHVSLYWYRQALGQGPEFLTYFNYEAQQDKSGLPNDRFSAERPEGSISTLTIQRTEQRDSAMYRCASSLAGTANEQFFGPGTRLTVL.

The rearrangement links TRBV4-1 to TRBJ1-1, with unresolved D. Germline loops: CDR1 MGHRA, CDR2 YSYEKL. The CDR3 is made up of 13 amino acids. Trimming cost V 1 base and J 11 bases, with 14 bases left between them. The CDR3 DNA reads as TGCGCCAGCAGCCAAGTGTTGGCCGGTGGCGCTTTCTTT. As protein: CASSQVLAGGAFF.

This chain connects TRBV29-1 to TRBJ2-6; D remains unclear. Germline CDR1 reads SQVTM; CDR2 reads ANQGSEA. Trimming took off 5 bases at V and 2 bases at J, with 7 bases between the two ends. The CDR3 spans 13 residues. The CDR3 protein is CSVTETGANVLTF. The CDR3 coding sequence is TGCAGCGTTACGGAGACTGGGGCCAACGTCCTGACTTTC.

This clone appeared once. The gene calls are TRBV9 and TRBJ1-2, with a possible D match to TRBD1 (5 bases). The germline CDR1 and CDR2 sequences are SGDLS and YYNGEE. Deletions cut 0 bases from V and 8 bases from J, with 17 bases between. This CDR3 contains 15 residues. The DNA of the CDR3 is TGTGCCAGCAGCGTAGGAGCAGGGCTAGGGGAGGGCTACACCTTC. Amino acids: CASSVGAGLGEGYTF.

In DNA form, the CDR3 reads TGCGCCAGCAGTGAGTCTACCTTAGGGGGGACCTACGAGCAGTACTTC. Its protein is CASSESTLGGTYEQYF. The V and J genes are TRBV10-1 and TRBJ2-7; the D call may be TRBD1 or TRBD2 (6 bases each). This CDR3 is 16 amino acids long. V was trimmed by 0 bases and J by 2 bases, leaving 14 bases between them. CDR1 and CDR2 (germline): WNHNN, SYGVQD (reference sequence).

The DNA for the CDR3 is TGCAGCGCGGGACTAGGGAACATTCAGTACTTC. Its protein product is CSAGLGNIQYF. The rearrangement joins TRBV29-1 to TRBJ2-4, with 8 bases aligning to TRBD2. The CDR3 length is 11 residues. CDR1 and CDR2 (germline): SQVTM, ANQGSEA. With V trimmed by 7 bases and J by 7 bases, 3 bases remained unmatched.

This chain uses TRBV20-1 with TRBJ2-7; D not resolved. Trimming cost V 7 bases and J 5 bases, with 9 bases left between them. Germline CDR1 reads DFQATT; CDR2 reads SNEGSKA (reference sequence). CDR3 length: 10 residues. The CDR3 reads CSGAPNEQYF. DNA of the CDR3: TGCAGTGGGGCTCCAAACGAGCAGTACTTC.

On this clone: This sample includes further DNA sequences coding for the same CDR3. The rearrangement joins TRBV28 to TRBJ2-7, with 13 bases that match TRBD2. The CDR3 length is 16 residues. CDR1 MDHEN and CDR2 SYDVKM come from the germline V gene. V gave up 5 bases and J gave up 2 bases; unmatched junction bases: 6. CDR3: CASSPIGTSGTYEQYF. The CDR3, as DNA: TGTGCCAGCAGTCCCATCGGGACTAGCGGGACCTACGAGCAGTACTTC.